The 2 T cell receptor beta chains given below trace back to one sample, sequenced in a study of a mutant IDH1 vaccine in newly diagnosed glioma. Time point of the sample: week 35, safety follow-up. It was 300 ug of mutant IDH1 20-mer peptide that made up each vaccine dose, given with topical imiquimod. What these receptors recognize is not known. The method was immunoSEQ multiplex PCR; TCRdb's version includes in-frame clones alone and lacks a portion of them. The table shows 31,000 or so clones, with around 80% occurring only once. Sequenced here: PBMCs, sampled from a glioma patient whose treatment included an IDH1 peptide vaccine. The receptor set was obtained from a woman aged 35 to 49 with glioma.

The chain carries TRBV27 and TRBJ1-6, with TRBD1 matching 7 bases. CDR3 length equals 14 residues. The germline V gene encodes CDR1 MNHEY and CDR2 SMNVEV (reference sequence). J gave up 10 bases and V 6 bases, and 9 bases lay outside the gene matches. CDR3 sequence (DNA): TGTGCCAGCAGAGCGGGACAGAGAGGATCACCCCTCCACTTT. This sequence encodes CASRAGQRGSPLHF.

The rearrangement joins TRBV5-4 to TRBJ2-7, with D tentatively TRBD1 or TRBD2 (5 bases each). Germline loops: CDR1 SGHNT, CDR2 YYREEE (reference sequence). V was trimmed by 2 bases and J by 7 bases, leaving 16 bases between them. This CDR3 region has 14 residues. The CDR3 is CASSLRSRDGEQYF. The CDR3 DNA is TGTGCCAGCAGCTTAAGATCGAGGGACGGGGAGCAGTACTTC.